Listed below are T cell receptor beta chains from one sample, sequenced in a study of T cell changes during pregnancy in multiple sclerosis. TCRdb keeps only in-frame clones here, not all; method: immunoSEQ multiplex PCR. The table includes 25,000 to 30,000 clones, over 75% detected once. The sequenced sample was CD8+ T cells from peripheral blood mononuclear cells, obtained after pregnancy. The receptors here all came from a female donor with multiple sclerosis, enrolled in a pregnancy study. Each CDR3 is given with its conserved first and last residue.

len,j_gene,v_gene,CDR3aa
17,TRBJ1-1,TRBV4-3,CASSQDMEGRENTEAFF
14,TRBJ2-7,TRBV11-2,CASSFTSGPYEQYF
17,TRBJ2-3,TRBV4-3,CASSQDRAGGPSDTQYF
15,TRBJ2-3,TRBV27,CASSWGLDRTDTQYF
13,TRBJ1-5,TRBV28,CASSFTGIQPQHF
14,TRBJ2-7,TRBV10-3,CASTPTGESSEQYF
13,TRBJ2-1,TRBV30,CAWSVSDYNEQFF
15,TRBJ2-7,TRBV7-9,CASSLVGAAEDEQYF
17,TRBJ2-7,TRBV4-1,CASSQERQGLSSYEQYF
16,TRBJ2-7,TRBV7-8,CASSNGTGESFYEQYF
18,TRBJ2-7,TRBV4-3,CASSPTWVGGSPSYEQYF
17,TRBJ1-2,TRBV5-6,CASSSLGKQGVPYGYTF
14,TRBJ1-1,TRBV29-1,CSVTSFNSGTEAFF
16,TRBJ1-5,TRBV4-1,CASSQETGTPNQPQHF
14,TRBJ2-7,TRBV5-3,CARLGTGSSYEQYF
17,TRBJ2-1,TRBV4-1,CASSQVDDWSSYNEQFF
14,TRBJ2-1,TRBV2,CASREGIKDNEQFF
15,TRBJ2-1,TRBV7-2,CASSSDSGTYNEQFF
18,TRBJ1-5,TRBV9,CASSPHGGQGEGNQPQHF
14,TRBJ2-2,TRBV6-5,CASSFAGGTGELFF
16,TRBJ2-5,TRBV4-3,CASSQRPTGGDETQYF
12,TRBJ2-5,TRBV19,CASSIPGETQYF
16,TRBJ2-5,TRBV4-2,CASSQDNSGGPETQYF
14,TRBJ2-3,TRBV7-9,CASSLVQDKDTQYF
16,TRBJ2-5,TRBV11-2,CASSTTDRVVWETQYF
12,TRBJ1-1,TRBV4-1,CASSRGQDEAFF
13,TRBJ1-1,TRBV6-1,CASSETAGGRAFF
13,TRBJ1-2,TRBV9,CASNEGQNYGYTF
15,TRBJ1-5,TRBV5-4,CASSLGDTPGQPQHF
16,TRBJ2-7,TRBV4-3,CASSQGLAASSYEQYF
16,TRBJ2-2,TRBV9,CASSDPREAAGGELFF
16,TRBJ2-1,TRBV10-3,CAISFLAGGLYNEQFF
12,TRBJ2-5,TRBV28,CATQGWQETQYF
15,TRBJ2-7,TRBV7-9,CASSLVGTSYQEQYF
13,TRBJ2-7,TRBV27,CASSYGTIYEQYF
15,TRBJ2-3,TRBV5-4,CASSLQAGKGDTQYF
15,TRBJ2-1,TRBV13,CASSLGWTSGNEQFF
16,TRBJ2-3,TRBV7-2,CASSVGTSGSRDTQYF
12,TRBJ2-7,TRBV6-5,CASSPSPYEQYF
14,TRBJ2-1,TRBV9,CASSVGGSLNEQFF
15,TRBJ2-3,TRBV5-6,CASTIAGTSADTQYF
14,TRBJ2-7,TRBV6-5,CASTPTGESSEQYF
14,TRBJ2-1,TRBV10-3,CAISGTSGGNEQFF